This entry lists 25 T cell receptor beta chains sequenced from one sample in a study of blood T cell repertoires in COVID-19. Clones were read by immunoSEQ multiplex PCR, and TCRdb kept only the in-frame ones, dropping some. This repertoire shows around 200,000 clones, approximately 81% found once; its top ten account for 15% to 20%. The specimen sequenced was peripheral blood. Receptor source: a woman at least 80 years old with active or convalescent COVID-19.

This chain connects TRBV6-5 to TRBJ2-2; 9 bases align to TRBD1. The V segment lost 7 bases and the J segment 6 bases; nucleotides outside the gene matches: 9. Looked up from germline, CDR1 is MNHEY and CDR2 is SVGAGI. There are 15 residues in the CDR3. The CDR3 here is CASNHGTGKAGELFF. The CDR3, as DNA: TGTGCCAGCAACCACGGGACAGGGAAAGCCGGGGAGCTGTTTTTT.

This sequence joins TRBV18 and TRBJ2-3, with D perhaps matching TRBD2 (7 bases). Per the germline V gene, CDR1 is KGHSH and CDR2 is LQKENI. Trimming left V 4 bases short and J 2 bases short, with 10 bases between. The CDR3 contains 14 residues. The CDR3 sequence is CASSQRDITDTQYF. The CDR3 nucleotides read TGTGCCAGCTCACAGCGGGACATCACAGATACGCAGTATTTT.

This chain joins TRBV4-2 and TRBJ2-1; D not resolved. V was clipped by 3 bases and J by 9 bases, with 9 bases between them. Germline V lookup: CDR1 LGHNA, CDR2 YNFKEQ. The CDR3 length is 12 residues. The CDR3 nucleotides read TGTGCCAGCAGCCATGGTGTGAGTGAGCAGTTCTTC. Translating it yields CASSHGVSEQFF.

V is TRBV4-1 and J is TRBJ2-5; 7 bases are a match to TRBD2. Per the germline V gene, CDR1 is MGHRA and CDR2 is YSYEKL. This CDR3 is built from 16 residues. Losses at the gene ends were 2 bases for V and 1 base for J; bases not matched to a gene: 7. CDR3: CASSQPGLPTQETQYF. The CDR3 DNA reads as TGCGCCAGCAGCCAACCGGGACTACCTACCCAAGAGACCCAGTACTTC.

The chain carries TRBV11-3 and TRBJ1-2; D is unresolved. Germline V gives CDR1 SGHNT, CDR2 YENEEA. V lost 0 bases, J lost 7 bases, and 12 bases lay in between. The CDR3 covers 14 residues. Written as DNA, the CDR3 is TGTGCCAGCAGCTTAGACGGGCTGGACTGTGGCTACACCTTC. Its translation is CASSLDGLDCGYTF.

The J gene is TRBJ1-1, the V gene TRBV12-3 or TRBV12-4; 8 nucleotides agree with TRBD1. With V trimmed by 7 bases and J by 6 bases, 7 bases remained unmatched. CDR3 size: 13 residues. The CDR3: CASTRQGSPEAFF. CDR3 DNA: TGTGCCAGCACCCGACAGGGGTCCCCTGAAGCTTTCTTT.

The CDR3 is CASSLLGLAGVNEQFF. In DNA, the CDR3 is TGTGCCAGCAGCTTGTTGGGACTAGCGGGGGTCAATGAGCAGTTCTTC. The rearrangement uses TRBV7-8 and TRBJ2-1, with TRBD2 identical over 14 bases. V was pared by 3 bases and J by 6 bases, with 4 bases of the junction left unmatched. CDR3 length: 16 residues. CDR1 and CDR2 (germline): SGHVS, FQNEAQ.

V usage is TRBV7-3 and J usage is TRBJ1-2; tentatively, D is TRBD1 (6 bases). This CDR3 comprises 13 residues. Germline V gene lookup returns CDR1 SGHTA and CDR2 FQGTGA. V was shortened by 3 bases and J by 6 bases, with 11 bases between the two germline ends. CDR3 in amino acids: CASSFRGGDGYTF. The CDR3 nucleotides read TGTGCCAGCAGCTTCAGGGGTGGGGATGGCTACACCTTC.

This chain links TRBV6-2 or TRBV6-3 with TRBJ2-3; 9 bases map to TRBD2. Germline V gene data show CDR1 as MNHEY and CDR2 as SVGEGT. The CDR3 consists of 16 residues. V lost 4 bases to trimming and J lost 0 bases; unmatched junction nucleotides: 5. DNA of the CDR3: TGTGCCAGCAGTTTAGCGGGAGTTGGAAGCACAGATACGCAGTATTTT. Protein product: CASSLAGVGSTDTQYF.

The V gene is TRBV25-1, the J gene TRBJ2-1, with 9 nucleotides matching TRBD1. The CDR3 consists of 13 residues. Germline-derived CDR1 and CDR2 are MGHDK and SYGVNS. V lost 11 bases and J lost 3; bases outside the gene matches: 5. The DNA for the CDR3 is TGTGCCGTGCGGGGACAGGGCTACAATGAGCAGTTCTTC. Its translation is CAVRGQGYNEQFF. Looking up the rest from reference TRBV25-1 and TRBJ2-1 gives the full variable domain: EADIYQTPRYLVIGTGKKITLECSQTMGHDKMYWYQQDPGMELHLIHYSYGVNSTEKGDLSSESTVSRIRTEHFPLTLESARPSHTSQYLCAVRGQGYNEQFFGPGTRLTVL.

This clone has more than one count but fewer than ten. V and J are TRBV9 and TRBJ1-5; D unclear. Germline V gene sequence: CDR1 SGDLS, CDR2 YYNGEE. Trimming took off 0 bases at V and 9 bases at J, with 10 bases between the two ends. This CDR3 comprises 13 residues. This CDR3 reads CASSVGWHTPQHF. CDR3 nucleotides: TGTGCCAGCAGCGTAGGCTGGCATACGCCCCAGCATTTT.

The chain has TRBV5-1 and TRBJ2-3; D perhaps matches TRBD2 (6 bases). The CDR3 runs 13 residues. CDR1 is SGHRS and CDR2 is YFSETQ in the germline V gene. V dropped 7 bases and J dropped 3 bases, with 12 bases sitting between them. As DNA, the CDR3 is TGCGCCAGCTTGGGTGGGAGGACAGATACGCAGTATTTT. Translation gives CASLGGRTDTQYF.

J is TRBJ1-3 and V is TRBV6-5; D gene unclear. The CDR3 consists of 15 residues. In germline, CDR1 is MNHEY, CDR2 SVGAGI. The V and J ends lost 2 bases and 0 bases respectively, with 8 bases between them. The chain's CDR3 is CASSYQRNSGNTIYF. The CDR3 coding sequence is TGTGCCAGCAGTTACCAGAGGAACTCTGGAAACACCATATATTTT.

This clone was seen just once. The chain links TRBV6-2 or TRBV6-3 to TRBJ1-1; perhaps TRBD1 as D (5 bases). Trimming took off 2 bases at V and 5 bases at J, with 15 bases between the two ends. The CDR3 covers 15 residues. Germline assignment: CDR1 MNHEY and CDR2 SVGEGT. The CDR3 reads CASSYASQGWTEAFF. The CDR3 nucleotides read TGTGCCAGCAGTTACGCGTCGCAGGGATGGACTGAAGCTTTCTTT.

The rearrangement joins TRBV7-2 to TRBJ1-5, with D possibly TRBD1 on 5 matching bases. V was shortened by 5 bases and J by 0 bases, with 11 bases between the two germline ends. CDR3 length: 15 residues. CDR1 is SGHTA, CDR2 FQGNSA, per germline. The CDR3 bases are TGTGCCAGCAGCCCGGACACAAATAGCAATCAGCCCCAGCATTTT. It is translated as CASSPDTNSNQPQHF.

The chain has TRBV28 and TRBJ1-2, with D unclear. V was cut by 2 bases and J by 4 bases, with 5 bases left in between. CDR1 and CDR2 (germline): MDHEN, SYDVKM. This CDR3 is built from 12 residues. The CDR3 bases are TGTGCCAGCAGTTTACTAGCCTATGGCTACACCTTC. It encodes CASSLLAYGYTF.

Here the CDR3 reads CASSVATSGGKETQYF. The CDR3, as DNA: TGCGCCAGCAGCGTAGCGACTAGCGGGGGTAAAGAGACCCAGTACTTC. The rearrangement links TRBV5-1 to TRBJ2-5, with 12 bases identical to TRBD2. Per the germline V gene, CDR1 is SGHRS and CDR2 is YFSETQ. The CDR3 length is 16 residues. Unmatched junction bases numbered 7, after V lost 4 bases and J lost 3 bases.

The gene calls are TRBV10-3 and TRBJ2-2, with 13 positions matching TRBD2. CDR3 length equals 15 residues. In germline, CDR1 is ENHRY, CDR2 SYGVKD. Trimming removed 8 bases from V and 6 bases from J; junction bases left unmatched: 6. The chain's CDR3 is CAIGTSGKKSGELFF. CDR3 DNA: TGTGCCATCGGGACTAGCGGGAAGAAGTCCGGGGAGCTGTTTTTT.

J is TRBJ2-7 and V is TRBV11-3, with no clear D. Germline-derived CDR1 and CDR2 are SGHNT and YENEEA. Trimming took off 3 bases at V and 2 bases at J, with 17 bases between the two ends. CDR3 length: 16 amino acids. CDR3 amino acids: CASSLSHSQRAYEQYF. In DNA, the CDR3 is TGTGCCAGCAGCTTGTCGCATTCCCAGCGAGCCTACGAGCAGTACTTC.

CDR3 nucleotide sequence: TGCAGCCTTAGACAGGCCCTCAACACTGAAGCTTTCTTT. This translates into CSLRQALNTEAFF. The chain employs TRBV29-1 and TRBJ1-1; a weak D match, TRBD1 (6 bases). This CDR3 comprises 13 residues. V shed 8 bases and J shed 2 bases, with 15 bases lying between them. Germline V CDR1 and CDR2: SQVTM, ANQGSEA.

The CDR3 region has the DNA TGTGCCAGCACCATCAGGGTAGGAAACACCATATATTTT. It codes for CASTIRVGNTIYF. V and J are TRBV6-5 and TRBJ1-3; a possible D gene is TRBD1 (5 bases). Trimming stripped 7 bases from V and 4 bases from J, with 11 bases between. The germline CDR1 and CDR2 sequences are MNHEY and SVGAGI. The CDR3 is made up of 13 amino acids.

With regard to this clone: Additional DNA sequences in this sample encode the identical CDR3. The rearrangement links TRBV28 to TRBJ2-5; D is perhaps TRBD2 (7 bases). This CDR3 comprises 14 residues. V lost 2 bases and J lost 2, with 9 bases in between. The V gene's germline CDR1 is MDHEN and CDR2 SYDVKM. CDR3 sequence (DNA): TGTGCCAGCAGTTTAGGGGGGGCTCAAGAGACCCAGTACTTC. This codes for CASSLGGAQETQYF.

This rearrangement joins TRBV19 to TRBJ1-1, with D possibly matching TRBD1 (6 bases). CDR1 is LNHDA and CDR2 is SQIVND in the germline V gene (reference sequence). The germline V and J ends were trimmed by 2 bases and 1 base, with 11 bases remaining between them. CDR3 length equals 15 residues. The CDR3 protein is CASSISGQRNTEAFF. Here the CDR3 DNA reads TGTGCCAGTAGTATATCCGGACAGAGGAACACTGAAGCTTTCTTT. Full variable domain (remainder filled in from reference TRBV19 and TRBJ1-1): DGGITQSPKYLFRKEGQNVTLSCEQNLNHDAMYWYRQDPGQGLRLIYYSQIVNDFQKGDIAEGYSVSREKKESFPLTVTSAQKNPTAFYLCASSISGQRNTEAFFGQGTRLTVV.

In this sample, this clone turned up once. V is TRBV7-6 and J is TRBJ1-2; 8 nucleotides align to TRBD1. CDR3 length equals 15 residues. Germline V gives CDR1 SGHVS, CDR2 FNYEAQ. V lost 3 bases to trimming and J lost 2 bases; unmatched junction nucleotides: 5. The chain's CDR3 is CASSFTQGENYGYTF. CDR3 coding DNA: TGTGCCAGCAGCTTTACACAGGGGGAAAACTATGGCTACACCTTC.

The chain uses TRBV3-1 (or the pseudogene TRBV3-2) and TRBJ2-1, with TRBD2 matching 7 bases. Germline CDR1 reads LGHDT; CDR2 reads YNNKEL (reference sequence). This CDR3 spans 15 amino acids. J lost 4 bases, V lost 2 bases, and 5 bases had no gene match. The CDR3 sequence is CASSQMLAAYNEQFF. The CDR3 DNA follows: TGTGCCAGCAGCCAAATGCTAGCGGCGTACAATGAGCAGTTCTTC.